This is a list of T cell receptor beta chains from one sample in a study of T cell changes during pregnancy in multiple sclerosis. Clones were sequenced by immunoSEQ multiplex PCR, and TCRdb holds only the in-frame ones, with some missing. The sample includes about 61,000 clones, about nine tenths of them seen just once. The sample was peripheral blood, taken in the first trimester of pregnancy. These receptors all come from a female donor in good health, enrolled as a control in a pregnancy study. CDR3s include the opening cysteine and the closing phenylalanine or tryptophan. A D gene is named only where the DNA matches it firmly. Only some rows state a clone size, as once, few, many or a class for expanded clones.

clone size	J gene	D gene	V gene	CDR3 DNA	CDR3 protein
once	TRBJ2-1	.	TRBV4-1	TGCGCCAGCAGCCGAGAAGTCTCCGGGTACTACAATGAGCAGTTCTTC	CASSREVSGYYNEQFF
.	TRBJ2-7	.	TRBV9	TGTGCCAGCAGCCCCTACCCCCTGAGCTCCTACGAGCAGTACTTC	CASSPYPLSSYEQYF
.	TRBJ2-6	.	TRBV12-5	TGTGCTAGTGGCCCAGGAACTGGGGCCAACGTCCTGACTTTC	CASGPGTGANVLTF
.	TRBJ2-5	.	TRBV2	TGTGCCAGCAGGAGGGGGCAAGAGACCCAGTACTTC	CASRRGQETQYF
.	TRBJ2-7	TRBD1	TRBV5-3	TGTGCCAGAAGCCCTCTCTCGACAGGGGCCTACGAGCAGTACTTC	CARSPLSTGAYEQYF
.	TRBJ2-7	.	TRBV10-2	TGCGCCAGCAGTGTTCCGACAAGGGGCTCCTACGAGCAGTACTTC	CASSVPTRGSYEQYF
.	TRBJ1-3	.	TRBV15	TGTGCCACCAGCAGAGATCTCTGGAGGGACCTTACTGGAAACACCATATATTTT	CATSRDLWRDLTGNTIYF
.	TRBJ1-2	.	TRBV7-6	TGTGCCAGCAGCCCCGGTGTGGTCTATGGCTACACCTTC	CASSPGVVYGYTF
.	TRBJ1-5	.	TRBV28	TGTGCCAGCAGTTTATGGGGGAGGGGAAGCAATCAGCCCCAGCATTTT	CASSLWGRGSNQPQHF
.	TRBJ2-5	TRBD1	TRBV5-4	TGTGCCAGCGGATCCCAGGGGGCCCAAGAGACCCAGTACTTC	CASGSQGAQETQYF
.	TRBJ1-2	.	TRBV11-2	TGTGCCAGCAGCTTCGAGAAGTATGGCTACACCTTC	CASSFEKYGYTF
.	TRBJ1-5	.	TRBV19	TGTGCCAGTAGTTTCCTTATGAATCAGCCCCAGCATTTT	CASSFLMNQPQHF
.	TRBJ1-1	.	TRBV7-2	TGTGCCAGCAGCTTAGGGACAGAAGGGACTGAAGCTTTCTTT	CASSLGTEGTEAFF
.	TRBJ2-1	TRBD2	TRBV19	TGTGCCTCTAGAAGCGGGAGATACAATGAGCAGTTCTTC	CASRSGRYNEQFF
.	TRBJ1-2	TRBD1	TRBV29-1	TGCAGCGTTGAAAGGTCAGGGGGCACCTATGGCTACACCTTC	CSVERSGGTYGYTF
.	TRBJ1-1	TRBD1	TRBV6-1	TGTGCCAGCAGTGGACAGGGGGCAGGGAACACTGAAGCTTTCTTT	CASSGQGAGNTEAFF
.	TRBJ1-5	.	TRBV7-8	TGTGCCAGCACCAAAGAAATAGGAGGGTCTTATCAGCCCCAGCATTTT	CASTKEIGGSYQPQHF
.	TRBJ1-1	TRBD1	TRBV7-9	TGTGCCAGCAGCACACAGGGGCGAACTGAAGCTTTCTTT	CASSTQGRTEAFF
.	TRBJ1-6	.	TRBV10-3	TGTGCCATCAGTGGGGGATCCGGGGATAATTCACCCCTCCACTTT	CAISGGSGDNSPLHF
few	TRBJ1-5	.	TRBV10-3	TGTGCCATCAGTGAGTCGAGGAGGAATCAGCCCCAGCATTTT	CAISESRRNQPQHF
.	TRBJ2-3	TRBD2	TRBV4-3	TGCGCCAGCAGCCAAGAGGCTAGCGGGGGGATAAGCACAGATACGCAGTATTTT	CASSQEASGGISTDTQYF
few	TRBJ1-1	.	TRBV10-3	TGTGCCATCAGCTCTAGGGAGGGTGGAACTGAAGCTTTCTTT	CAISSREGGTEAFF
.	TRBJ1-3	.	TRBV7-8	TGTGCCAGCAGCTCCTGGTCGAGCTCTGGAAACACCATATATTTT	CASSSWSSSGNTIYF
.	TRBJ2-5	TRBD2	TRBV19	TGTGCCAGTACCAGGGTAGCGGGAGAGACCCAGTACTTC	CASTRVAGETQYF
.	TRBJ1-2	TRBD1	TRBV11-2	TGTGCCAGCAGCTTAGAAGGACAGGGATATGGCTACACCTTC	CASSLEGQGYGYTF
.	TRBJ2-5	.	TRBV7-6	TGTGCCAGCAGTGGAGGGCAAGAGACCCAGTACTTC	CASSGGQETQYF
.	TRBJ2-7	TRBD1	TRBV7-9	TGTGCCAGCAGCCCCGTCGACAGGGTGAGCTCCTACGAGCAGTACTTC	CASSPVDRVSSYEQYF
.	TRBJ2-7	TRBD2	TRBV19	TGTGCCAGTAGTAATAACCAGGCGGGAGACTACGAGCAGTACTTC	CASSNNQAGDYEQYF
.	TRBJ2-4	TRBD2	TRBV9	TGTGCCAGCAGCGGCGGGGGGCGGGAGTACGGCAAAAACATTCAGTACTTC	CASSGGGREYGKNIQYF
.	TRBJ2-5	TRBD2	TRBV7-2	TGTGCCAGCAGCCCCGGGGGGGTTAGGACTAGCTACCAAGAGACCCAGTACTTC	CASSPGGVRTSYQETQYF
.	TRBJ2-1	.	TRBV27	TGTGCCAGCATGGGCATTAAAGGGAGAAATGAGCAGTTCTTC	CASMGIKGRNEQFF
.	TRBJ1-1	.	TRBV7-3	TGTGCCAGCAGCTTAACAGGGGGGGACACTGAAGCTTTCTTT	CASSLTGGDTEAFF
.	TRBJ2-7	.	TRBV5-1	TGCGCCAGCAGCTTGGCGGGAACCACCTACGAGCAGTACTTC	CASSLAGTTYEQYF
.	TRBJ1-2	TRBD1	TRBV5-4	TGTGCCAGCAGCTTGGCAGGGGGAGACTACTATGGCTACACCTTC	CASSLAGGDYYGYTF
few	TRBJ1-2	TRBD1	TRBV5-1	TGCGCCAGCAGCTTGGAAGCAGGGGGCGGCTATGGCTACACCTTC	CASSLEAGGGYGYTF
.	TRBJ2-3	TRBD2	TRBV7-3	TGTGCCAGCAGCTTAGCACTAGCGGGAGATACGCAGTATTTT	CASSLALAGDTQYF
once	TRBJ1-5	TRBD1	TRBV11-2	TGTGCCAGCAGCTCCAGACAGGGGGACCAGCCCCAGCATTTT	CASSSRQGDQPQHF
.	TRBJ2-3	.	TRBV10-3	TGTGCCATCAGGGGCGGGATGACAGATACGCAGTATTTT	CAIRGGMTDTQYF
.	TRBJ2-3	.	TRBV2	TGTGCCGCAGGACTTTCTAGCACAGATACGCAGTATTTT	CAAGLSSTDTQYF
.	TRBJ1-4	.	TRBV7-8	TGTGCCAGCAGCTTAGGACTTGGTGAAAAACTGTTTTTT	CASSLGLGEKLFF
once	TRBJ2-3	.	TRBV15	TGTGCCACCAGCAGGAGATACAGCACAGATACGCAGTATTTT	CATSRRYSTDTQYF
.	TRBJ2-7	TRBD1	TRBV6-5	TGTGCCAGCAGCCGACAGGGGCTCTACGAGCAGTACTTC	CASSRQGLYEQYF